The 29 T cell receptor beta chains below were found in one sample sequenced in a study of shared clonotypes between healthy human individuals. The assay was immunoSEQ multiplex PCR, and TCRdb's table has in-frame clones only and misses some. Of around 600,000 clones listed, approximately 96% are singletons. The naive CD8 population came from CD45RO-negative cells selected for CCR7, without terminally differentiated effector memory CD45RA+ cells. Sequences were obtained from naive CD8+ T cells sorted from blood. Receptors were obtained from a woman aged 25 to 39 in good health.

The chain is built from TRBV5-1 and TRBJ2-7; TRBD2 matches at 9 bases. Germline V gene data show CDR1 as SGHRS and CDR2 as YFSETQ. The V and J ends lost 0 bases and 5 bases, in that order; junction bases with no gene match: 6. This CDR3 has 15 amino acids. The CDR3 nucleotides read TGCGCCAGCAGCTTGGCGGCGGGAGGGCCCCACGAGCAGTACTTC. Protein: CASSLAAGGPHEQYF.

This sequence joins TRBV28 and TRBJ1-1, with D hard to call. V gave up 6 bases and J gave up 2 bases, with 10 bases separating them. CDR1 and CDR2 (germline): MDHEN, SYDVKM. This CDR3 region has 13 residues. CDR3 DNA: TGTGCCAGCAGGCAGAGCGCTAACACTGAAGCTTTCTTT. Its protein product is CASRQSANTEAFF.

The V and J genes are TRBV5-1 and TRBJ2-1; TRBD2 matches 8 bases. This CDR3 is built from 15 residues. Trimming at V came to 2 bases and at J to 5 bases, leaving 6 bases not matched to a gene. CDR1 and CDR2 (germline): SGHRS, YFSETQ. CDR3 DNA sequence: TGCGCCAGCAGCTTCGGGCTAGCGGGCGACAATGAGCAGTTCTTC. Amino acids: CASSFGLAGDNEQFF.

This sequence joins TRBV4-1 and TRBJ2-1; TRBD2 matches 8 bases. The length of the CDR3 is 15 residues. Trimming cost V 7 bases and J 4 bases; bases outside gene matches: 9. Germline assignment: CDR1 MGHRA and CDR2 YSYEKL. The CDR3 DNA reads TGCGCCAGCACGGCGTCGCGGGAGGCATACAATGAGCAGTTCTTC. Its protein product is CASTASREAYNEQFF.

The chain combines TRBV13 with TRBJ2-1; TRBD2 aligns across 13 bases. Per the germline V gene, CDR1 is PRHDT and CDR2 is FYEKMQ (reference sequence). The ends lost 4 bases at V and 4 bases at J; junction bases unmatched: 1. The CDR3 has 15 amino acids. CDR3 sequence: CASSSGLAGYNEQFF. In DNA form, the CDR3 reads TGTGCCAGCAGCTCGGGACTAGCGGGATACAATGAGCAGTTCTTC.

In the case of this clone: The same CDR3 can be traced to other DNA sequences in this sample. The chain recombines TRBV11-2 with TRBJ2-7; 10 bases match TRBD2. Trimming removed 1 base from V and 3 bases from J; junction bases left unmatched: 0. The CDR3 is 14 residues long. The germline CDR1 and CDR2 sequences are SGHAT and FQNNGV. CDR3 coding DNA: TGTGCCAGCAGCTTAGGGACTAGCGGCTACGAGCAGTACTTC. Its protein product is CASSLGTSGYEQYF.

The V gene is TRBV9, the J gene TRBJ2-5; a possible D gene is TRBD2 (6 bases). This CDR3 contains 15 residues. Germline V gives CDR1 SGDLS, CDR2 YYNGEE. Trimming took off 3 bases at V and 2 bases at J, with 14 bases between the two ends. The CDR3 nucleotides read TGTGCCAGCAGCGCCTTTTCGGGAGCACAAGAGACCCAGTACTTC. Its translation is CASSAFSGAQETQYF.

V and J are TRBV19 and TRBJ2-1; TRBD2 matches at 7 bases. V was clipped by 5 bases and J by 2 bases; unmatched bases: 21. Germline V gene sequence: CDR1 LNHDA, CDR2 SQIVND (reference sequence). The CDR3 totals 20 residues. Written as DNA, the CDR3 is TGTGCCAGTAGTCAATCAACGGGACTTGGGGGGGGTTTACCCTACAATGAGCAGTTCTTC. Its protein product is CASSQSTGLGGGLPYNEQFF. The full variable domain, with the rest looked up from reference TRBV19 and TRBJ2-1, is DGGITQSPKYLFRKEGQNVTLSCEQNLNHDAMYWYRQDPGQGLRLIYYSQIVNDFQKGDIAEGYSVSREKKESFPLTVTSAQKNPTAFYLCASSQSTGLGGGLPYNEQFFGPGTRLTVL.

The chain carries TRBV11-2 and TRBJ2-7; D ambiguous. The CDR3 spans 13 residues. Germline V gene data show CDR1 as SGHAT and CDR2 as FQNNGV. Trimming took off 3 bases at V and 3 bases at J, with 9 bases between the two ends. The CDR3 reads CASSFGFDYEQYF. The CDR3 bases are TGTGCCAGCAGCTTCGGGTTTGACTACGAGCAGTACTTC.

The V gene is TRBV9, the J gene TRBJ1-4; no clear D. Trimming took off 5 bases at V and 9 bases at J, with 11 bases between the two ends. The CDR3 covers 12 residues. The germline CDR1 and CDR2 sequences are SGDLS and YYNGEE. For the CDR3, the DNA is TGTGCCAGCAGGGCTCAGGATAAAAAACTGTTTTTT. As protein: CASRAQDKKLFF.

This rearrangement joins TRBV7-9 to TRBJ2-7; perhaps TRBD1 as D (6 bases). This CDR3 has 15 residues. Germline CDR1 is SEHNR and CDR2 is FQNEAQ (reference sequence). V was pared by 5 bases and J by 3 bases, with 17 bases between. CDR3 coding DNA: TGTGCCAGCAGCGCGCCCGGGACAAGTCGCTACGAGCAGTACTTC. It encodes CASSAPGTSRYEQYF.

Comments on this clone: The identical CDR3 is also encoded by other nucleotide sequences in the sample. The chain carries TRBV27 and TRBJ2-1; the D call may be TRBD1 or TRBD2 (5 bases each). V was shortened by 3 bases and J by 9 bases, with 9 bases between the two germline ends. Looked up from germline, CDR1 is MNHEY and CDR2 is SMNVEV (reference sequence). The CDR3 contains 12 residues. CDR3 coding DNA: TGTGCCAGCAGTTTGGGGACGGGTGAGCAGTTCTTC. Translating it yields CASSLGTGEQFF.

This chain joins TRBV28 and TRBJ2-5; D possibly matches TRBD1 or TRBD2 (5 bases each). The end of the DNA is better explained by TRBJ2-7, so the J call may be wrong. The V gene's germline CDR1 is MDHEN and CDR2 SYDVKM. The CDR3 consists of 15 residues. The CDR3 bases are TGTGCCAGCAGCCGACCCCGGGACGGCTCCTACGAGCAGTACTTC. This translates into CASSRPRDGSYEQYF.

This clone was recorded only once. CDR3 in amino acids: CASSMNGGRTEAFF. CDR3 in DNA: TGTGCCAGTAGTATGAATGGGGGGCGTACTGAAGCTTTCTTT. The chain uses TRBV19 and TRBJ1-1; tentatively, D is TRBD1 (6 bases). This CDR3 has 14 residues. The germline V and J ends were trimmed by 3 bases and 5 bases, with 13 bases remaining between them. Germline CDR1 LNHDA, CDR2 SQIVND (reference sequence).

The rearrangement joins TRBV28 to TRBJ2-1; possibly TRBD2 for D (6 bases). Trimming took off 5 bases at V and 9 bases at J, with 11 bases between the two ends. This CDR3 comprises 12 residues. Germline lookup yields CDR1 MDHEN and CDR2 SYDVKM. CDR3 sequence: CASSLSGAEQFF. CDR3 sequence (DNA): TGTGCCAGCAGTCTTAGCGGTGCTGAGCAGTTCTTC.

A note on this clone: Germline and junction disagree at one end, which may indicate a read error. This rearrangement joins TRBV5-5 to TRBJ2-7; a possible D gene is TRBD1 (6 bases). This CDR3 region has 18 residues. Germline V lookup: CDR1 SGHKS, CDR2 YYEKEE (reference sequence). CDR3 in amino acids: CATSPRDITTYSSYEQYF. Written as DNA, the CDR3 is TGTGCCACCAGCCCCCGGGACATCACCACATATAGCTCCTACGAGCAGTACTTC.

The V gene is TRBV27, the J gene TRBJ2-2; 9 bases match TRBD2. J lost 2 bases, V lost 5 bases, and 6 bases had no gene match. The CDR3 totals 16 residues. In germline, CDR1 is MNHEY, CDR2 SMNVEV (reference sequence). In DNA, the CDR3 is TGTGCCAGCAGTCCTATAGCGGGAGTTAACACCGGGGAGCTGTTTTTT. This translates into CASSPIAGVNTGELFF.

The chain has TRBV7-9 and TRBJ2-7; 12 positions agree with TRBD2. Germline CDR1 reads SEHNR; CDR2 reads FQNEAQ (reference sequence). V trimming: 4 bases; J trimming: 2 bases; junction bases outside the gene matches: 6. The CDR3 is 16 residues long. CDR3 coding DNA: TGTGCCAGCAGCTCCCAGACTAGCGGGGGAACCTACGAGCAGTACTTC. It translates to CASSSQTSGGTYEQYF.

The chain carries TRBV28 and TRBJ2-5; no clear D. V lost 5 bases to trimming and J lost 8 bases, with 9 bases between them. Germline CDR1 is MDHEN and CDR2 is SYDVKM. There are 11 residues in the CDR3. CDR3 loop: CASSKIGTQYF. Written as DNA, the CDR3 is TGTGCCAGCAGTAAGATCGGAACCCAGTACTTC.

In its sample, this clone was seen once. The chain couples TRBV5-8 to TRBJ2-7, with 7 bases fitting TRBD1. Trimming took 7 bases from V and 0 from J; bases not matched to a gene: 10. The CDR3 covers 15 residues. Germline-derived CDR1 and CDR2 are SGHTS and YDEGEE. CDR3 region: CASPPDRASSYEQYF. As DNA, the CDR3 is TGTGCCAGCCCCCCTGACAGGGCTAGCTCCTACGAGCAGTACTTC.

Worth noting for this clone: The sample carries other DNA sequences with the same CDR3. This chain connects TRBV27 to TRBJ1-5; 8 bases fit TRBD1. Looked up from germline, CDR1 is MNHEY and CDR2 is SMNVEV (reference sequence). Trimming took 5 bases from V and 2 from J; bases not matched to a gene: 5. The CDR3 contains 15 residues. The CDR3 here is CASSPTGGGNQPQHF. Here the CDR3 DNA reads TGTGCCAGCAGTCCTACAGGGGGGGGCAATCAGCCCCAGCATTTT.

The genes are TRBV30 and TRBJ2-3, with 10 bases identical to TRBD2. The germline V gene has CDR1 GTSNPN and CDR2 SVGIG (reference sequence). The CDR3 length is 17 residues. With V trimmed by 2 bases and J by 0 bases, 8 bases remained unmatched. The CDR3 sequence: CAWSPGLAAPSTDTQYF. CDR3 in DNA: TGTGCCTGGAGTCCAGGACTAGCGGCTCCTAGCACAGATACGCAGTATTTT.

The rearrangement uses TRBV30 and TRBJ2-7; D gene unclear. There are 14 residues in the CDR3. From germline, CDR1 is GTSNPN and CDR2 SVGIG (reference sequence). V lost 3 bases to trimming and J lost 4 bases, with 16 bases between them. CDR3 sequence (DNA): TGTGCCTGGAGCCCCCCTTTCTACGGTTACGAGCAGTACTTC. Translating gives CAWSPPFYGYEQYF.

This clone was seen more than once but under ten times. The CDR3 sequence: CSVRPGQYF. Written as DNA, the CDR3 is TGCAGTGTTCGTCCGGGGCAGTACTTC. The chain carries TRBV20-1 and TRBJ2-5; maybe TRBD2 (5 bases). The CDR3 is made up of 9 amino acids. The germline gives CDR1 DFQATT, CDR2 SNEGSKA (reference sequence). V dropped 7 bases and J dropped 11 bases, with 11 bases sitting between them.

The chain is built from TRBV5-6 and TRBJ2-4, with 10 positions matching TRBD2. The CDR3 has 16 amino acids. V gave up 3 bases and J gave up 0 bases; unmatched junction bases: 3. Germline CDR1 and CDR2: SGHDT and YYEEEE. Written as DNA, the CDR3 is TGTGCCAGCAGCTCCGGGACTAGCGTAGCCAAAAACATTCAGTACTTC. It specifies CASSSGTSVAKNIQYF.

J is TRBJ2-7 and V is TRBV2; 13 nucleotides line up with TRBD2. The germline gives CDR1 SNHLY, CDR2 FYNNEI. Unmatched junction bases numbered 3, after V lost 6 bases and J lost 4 bases. The CDR3 runs 14 residues. CDR3 loop: CASRGLAGRYEQYF. DNA for the CDR3: TGTGCCAGCAGGGGACTAGCGGGAAGGTACGAGCAGTACTTC.

V usage is TRBV7-8 and J usage is TRBJ1-3, with a tentative D call TRBD1 (5 bases). The germline V gene has CDR1 SGHVS and CDR2 FQNEAQ. Deletions cut 8 bases from V and 0 bases from J, with 20 bases between. CDR3 size: 17 residues. In DNA form, the CDR3 reads TGTGCCAGCCTTGGACCACCGGGGGTGCTCTCTGGAAACACCATATATTTT. Protein sequence: CASLGPPGVLSGNTIYF. The full variable domain, rest sourced from reference TRBV7-8 and TRBJ1-3, is GAGVSQSPRYKVAKRGQDVALRCDPISGHVSLFWYQQALGQGPEFLTYFQNEAQLDKSGLPSDRFFAERPEGSVSTLKIQRTQQEDSAVYLCASLGPPGVLSGNTIYFGEGSWLTVV.

The V call is TRBV7-9, the J call TRBJ2-7; a weak D match, TRBD2 (6 bases). The CDR3 sequence is 15 residues long. The ends were cut back, 0 bases at V and 5 bases at J, with 14 bases in the middle. Germline V gene sequence: CDR1 SEHNR, CDR2 FQNEAQ (reference sequence). The DNA for the CDR3 is TGTGCCAGCAGCTTAGCGGGACTCACTCGCCACGAGCAGTACTTC. Protein sequence: CASSLAGLTRHEQYF.

The rearrangement joins TRBV29-1 to TRBJ2-3, with D unresolved. This CDR3 is 11 amino acids long. The V end was cut by 0 bases, the J end by 6 bases, with 4 bases between. Germline V gene data show CDR1 as SQVTM and CDR2 as ANQGSEA. The CDR3 is CSVEDFDTQYF. CDR3 DNA: TGCAGCGTTGAAGACTTCGATACGCAGTATTTT.